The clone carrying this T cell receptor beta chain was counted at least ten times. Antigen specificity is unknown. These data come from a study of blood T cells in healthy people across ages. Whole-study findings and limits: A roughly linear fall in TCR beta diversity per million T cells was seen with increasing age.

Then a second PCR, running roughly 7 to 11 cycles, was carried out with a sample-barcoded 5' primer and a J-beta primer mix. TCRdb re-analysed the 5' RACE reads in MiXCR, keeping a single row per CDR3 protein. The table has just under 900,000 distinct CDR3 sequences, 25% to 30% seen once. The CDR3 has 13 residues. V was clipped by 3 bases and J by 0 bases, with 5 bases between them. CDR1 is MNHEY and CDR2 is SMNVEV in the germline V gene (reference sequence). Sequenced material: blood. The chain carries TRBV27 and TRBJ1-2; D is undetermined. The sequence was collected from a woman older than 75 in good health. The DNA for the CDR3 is TGTGCCAGCAGTTTTACCCCTAACTATGGCTACACCTTC. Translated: CASSFTPNYGYTF.